This note documents a single TCR beta chain sequence. Its antigen is not known. The CDR3 extends over 11 amino acids. Germline loops: CDR1 SGHDN, CDR2 FVKESK. V shed 4 bases, J shed 11 bases, and the junction held 4 bases outside the gene matches. Second-dose schedules of about 4 or about 12 weeks were combined. Some clones are missing from TCRdb's copy, which holds only in-frame ones; the method was immunoSEQ multiplex PCR. The table includes roughly 100,000 clones, approximately 89% detected once. The sample comes from a study of T cell responses to AZD1222 COVID-19 vaccine. General observations from the study: Repertoires were collected only later (after the peak T cell response had occurred). When two AZD1222 doses had been given, Spike-specific TCR breadth and depth rose. Across the whole spike, CD4 TCRs peaked at regions 160-218 and 743-854.

Sequencing was performed on peripheral blood, taken 28 days after the second AZD1222 dose. The chain recombines TRBV14 with TRBJ2-7; TRBD1 aligns across 8 bases. The sequence was collected from an adult who received the AZD1222 COVID-19 vaccine. The CDR3 DNA sequence: TGTGCCAGCAGCCCCGGACAGGGAAAGTACTTC. Protein product: CASSPGQGKYF.